The 7 T cell receptor beta chains listed next were all sequenced from one sample in a study of blood T cell repertoires in COVID-19. Libraries were prepared by immunoSEQ multiplex PCR; TCRdb keeps only in-frame clonotypes and omits some of them. The repertoire holds around 59,000 clones, around 89% seen once, with 1.4% in the top ten. The sequenced material came from peripheral blood. These receptor sequences come from a man aged 55 to 70 with acute or convalescent COVID-19.

CDR3 DNA: TGTGCCAGCAGCAACAACCTGGGACAGGTGGAGGGTGAAGCTTTCTTT. The encoded protein is CASSNNLGQVEGEAFF. The chain combines TRBV7-9 with TRBJ1-1; 8 positions match TRBD1. Per the germline V gene, CDR1 is SEHNR and CDR2 is FQNEAQ (reference sequence). J lost 7 bases, V lost 5 bases, and 15 bases had no gene match. This CDR3 region has 16 residues. The entire variable domain, with the rest obtained from reference TRBV7-9 and TRBJ1-1, is as follows: DTGVSQNPRHKITKRGQNVTFRCDPISEHNRLYWYRQTLGQGPEFLTYFQNEAQLEKSRLLSDRFSAERPKGSFSTLEIQRTEQGDSAMYLCASSNNLGQVEGEAFFGQGTRLTVV.

This clone turned up a few times. The genes are TRBV7-2 and TRBJ2-1, with TRBD2 matching over 11 bases. The CDR3 is 15 amino acids. Germline CDR1 is SGHTA and CDR2 is FQGNSA. Losses at the gene ends were 5 bases for V and 7 bases for J; bases not matched to a gene: 7. The CDR3: CASSATSGRRNEQFF. The CDR3 DNA sequence: TGTGCCAGCAGCGCCACTAGCGGGAGACGGAATGAGCAGTTCTTC.

This chain uses TRBV11-2 with TRBJ1-6, with a possible D match to TRBD1 (5 bases). From germline, CDR1 is SGHAT and CDR2 FQNNGV. The CDR3 spans 17 residues. V was shortened by 1 base and J by 2 bases, with 12 bases between the two germline ends. The CDR3 DNA sequence: TGTGCCAGCAGCTTAGGGGGGGTTAGTACCTATAATTCACCCCTCCACTTT. This gives the protein CASSLGGVSTYNSPLHF.

The chain is built from TRBV19 and TRBJ2-7; D may be TRBD2 (5 bases). This CDR3 has 16 amino acids. In germline, CDR1 is LNHDA, CDR2 SQIVND (reference sequence). The ends were cut back, 3 bases at V and 3 bases at J, with 18 bases in the middle. The CDR3 nucleotides are TGTGCCAGTAGTATTCGGGAAACGTCGGGTGACTACGAGCAGTACTTC. The encoded protein is CASSIRETSGDYEQYF.

V usage is TRBV7-9 and J usage is TRBJ2-2; a weak D match, TRBD1 (6 bases). This CDR3 comprises 16 residues. V shed 0 bases and J shed 5 bases, with 13 bases lying between them. Germline-derived CDR1 and CDR2 are SEHNR and FQNEAQ (reference sequence). The CDR3 sequence is CASSLATPQGTGELFF. CDR3 nucleotides: TGTGCCAGCAGCTTAGCGACCCCACAGGGTACCGGGGAGCTGTTTTTT.

The chain links TRBV28 to TRBJ1-2; a weak D match, TRBD1 (6 bases). V lost 5 bases and J 8 bases, leaving 27 bases between the germline ends. From germline, CDR1 is MDHEN and CDR2 SYDVKM. This CDR3 is built from 17 residues. CDR3 sequence (DNA): TGTGCCAGCAGTGTATTCCCGTCCCGGACAGACAAAACGGGCTACACCTTC. Its translation is CASSVFPSRTDKTGYTF.

As regards this clone: The sample carries other DNA sequences with the same CDR3. V usage is TRBV6-5 and J usage is TRBJ2-7; 9 positions agree with TRBD2. The CDR3 length is 13 residues. J was trimmed by 4 bases and V by 6 bases; bases with no gene match: 4. From germline, CDR1 is MNHEY and CDR2 SVGAGI. CDR3 DNA sequence: TGTGCCAGCAGACGTAGCGGGAGTTACGAGCAGTACTTC. Translation: CASRRSGSYEQYF.